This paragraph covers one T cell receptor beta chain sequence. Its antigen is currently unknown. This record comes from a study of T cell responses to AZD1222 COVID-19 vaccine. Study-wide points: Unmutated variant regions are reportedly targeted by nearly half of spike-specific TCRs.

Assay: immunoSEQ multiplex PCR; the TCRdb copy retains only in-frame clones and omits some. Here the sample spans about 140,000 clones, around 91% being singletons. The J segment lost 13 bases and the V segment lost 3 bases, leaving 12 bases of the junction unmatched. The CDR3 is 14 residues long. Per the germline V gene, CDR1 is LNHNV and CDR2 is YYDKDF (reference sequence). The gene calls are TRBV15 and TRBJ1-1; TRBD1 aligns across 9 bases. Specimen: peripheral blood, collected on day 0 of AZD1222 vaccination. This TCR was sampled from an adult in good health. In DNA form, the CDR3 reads TGTGCCACCAGCAGTCTCCGGGGACAGGGATTCGTTTTCTTT. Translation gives CATSSLRGQGFVFF.